This T cell receptor beta chain was recorded in a study of cytomegalovirus exposure and HLA in healthy donors. CDR3 length equals 16 residues. V shed 8 bases, J shed 5 bases, and the junction held 17 bases outside the gene matches. The germline V gene has CDR1 MDHEN and CDR2 SYDVKM. The primer mix had 60 Vbeta and 13 Jbeta primers. Data came from immunoSEQ multiplex PCR; TCRdb stores just in-frame clones and leaves some out. The table records more than 140,000 clones, roughly 80% of them present only once. Specimen: PBMCs. This sequence originates from a female donor in good health and CMV-seronegative. V gene TRBV28 combines with J gene TRBJ2-5, with TRBD2 matching over 7 bases. The CDR3 DNA is TGTGCCAGCGGCAGAGGTCAAGGCGGGAGTACGGAGACCCAGTACTTC. The encoded protein is CASGRGQGGSTETQYF.